The rows below give T cell receptor beta chains drawn from one sample of a study of blood T cell repertoires in COVID-19. Clones were read by immunoSEQ multiplex PCR, and TCRdb kept only the in-frame ones, dropping some. The profile shows approximately 130,000 clones, around 91% of them singletons. The specimen sequenced was peripheral blood. These receptor sequences come from an older man with active or convalescent COVID-19. Both conserved end residues are part of each CDR3. The D gene is left open where the match is weak. Some rows mark clone size as missing; the rest say once, few, many or name a class of expanded clone.

clone size	J gene	V gene	D gene	CDR3 protein	CDR3 DNA
-	TRBJ1-4	TRBV4-2	TRBD1	CASSQQPGQANEKLFF	TGTGCCAGCAGCCAACAACCGGGACAGGCTAATGAAAAACTGTTTTTT
-	TRBJ2-3	TRBV12-5	-	CASGLRLAGSTDTQYF	TGTGCTAGTGGTTTACGTCTTGCGGGTAGCACAGATACGCAGTATTTT
-	TRBJ2-3	TRBV4-2	TRBD1	CASSPHRGADTQYF	TGTGCCAGCAGCCCCCACAGGGGAGCAGATACGCAGTATTTT
once	TRBJ2-6	TRBV19	TRBD1	CASSIWTGVGANVLTF	TGTGCCAGTAGTATCTGGACAGGGGTCGGGGCCAACGTCCTGACTTTC
-	TRBJ2-7	TRBV11-3	-	CASSLGVGSGNEQYF	TGTGCCAGCAGCTTAGGAGTAGGCTCCGGGAACGAGCAGTACTTC
-	TRBJ2-4	TRBV2	TRBD1	CASSEGTGGIQYF	TGTGCCAGCAGTGAAGGGACAGGGGGCATTCAGTACTTC
-	TRBJ1-4	TRBV18	TRBD1	CASSTTFGTGIEKLFF	TGTGCCAGCTCAACCACATTCGGGACAGGGATTGAAAAACTGTTTTTT
-	TRBJ1-4	TRBV11-2	TRBD1	CASSLGTGGFEKLFF	TGTGCCAGCAGCCTGGGGACAGGGGGGTTTGAAAAACTGTTTTTT
-	TRBJ1-1	TRBV28	-	CASSSLRVPNTEAFF	TGTGCCAGCAGTTCCCTCAGGGTCCCGAACACTGAAGCTTTCTTT
few	TRBJ2-2	TRBV6-5	-	CAGLGGVNTGELFF	TGTGCCGGGTTAGGGGGTGTTAACACCGGGGAGCTGTTTTTT
-	TRBJ1-5	TRBV10-3	TRBD1	CAISGGGQGTQPQHF	TGTGCCATCAGTGGGGGGGGACAGGGAACTCAGCCCCAGCATTTT
-	TRBJ2-1	TRBV15	-	CATSSPSGGQFF	TGTGCCACCAGCAGTCCATCCGGGGGGCAGTTCTTC
-	TRBJ2-5	TRBV5-1	TRBD1	CASSLGQGASETQYF	TGCGCCAGCAGCTTGGGACAGGGGGCTTCAGAGACCCAGTACTTC
-	TRBJ2-7	TRBV5-1	-	CASSRGRGYEQYF	TGCGCCAGCAGTCGGGGGCGGGGGTACGAGCAGTACTTC
-	TRBJ2-2	TRBV24-1	-	CATSGGGLAGMNTGELFF	TGTGCCACCAGTGGAGGGGGCCTTGCGGGGATGAACACCGGGGAGCTGTTTTTT
once	TRBJ1-4	TRBV6-5	TRBD1	CASSPGQGAVGKLFF	TGTGCCAGCAGCCCGGGACAGGGGGCGGTTGGAAAACTGTTTTTT
-	TRBJ1-2	TRBV6-5	-	CASRGEGKGYTF	TGTGCCAGCAGGGGGGAGGGTAAGGGCTACACCTTC
-	TRBJ2-1	TRBV5-5	TRBD1	CASTRGSEQFF	TGTGCCAGCACCAGGGGGAGTGAGCAGTTCTTC
-	TRBJ2-1	TRBV27	-	CASRQGSYNEQFF	TGTGCCAGCAGGCAGGGTTCCTACAATGAGCAGTTCTTC
once	TRBJ1-5	TRBV19	-	CASTQGGDFSNRPQHF	TGTGCCAGTACCCAAGGGGGGGACTTCAGCAATCGGCCCCAGCATTTT
-	TRBJ2-7	TRBV10-3	-	CAISESSYEQYF	TGTGCCATCAGTGAGTCATCTTACGAGCAGTACTTC
-	TRBJ2-7	TRBV12-3/TRBV12-4	TRBD2	CASMGLAGSGQYF	TGTGCCAGCATGGGACTAGCGGGATCGGGGCAGTACTTC
-	TRBJ2-3	TRBV19	-	CASTPTGGTDTQYF	TGTGCCAGTACTCCAACCGGGGGAACAGATACGCAGTATTTT
once	TRBJ1-2	TRBV10-3	-	CAISDLMEGGYTF	TGTGCCATCAGTGATTTAATGGAGGGTGGCTACACCTTC
-	TRBJ1-2	TRBV6-5	TRBD1	CASSPTGNYGYTF	TGTGCCAGCAGTCCGACAGGGAACTATGGCTACACCTTC
-	TRBJ2-5	TRBV27	TRBD2	CASSSRGGRILETQYF	TGTGCCAGCTCCTCTCGGGGGGGGCGTATTCTGGAGACCCAGTACTTC
-	TRBJ1-4	TRBV14	-	CASSQAKGGKLFF	TGTGCCAGCAGCCAAGCCAAAGGGGGAAAACTGTTTTTT
-	TRBJ1-6	TRBV28	-	CAGRAVAARDSPLHF	TGTGCCGGGCGGGCAGTCGCTGCGCGGGATTCACCCCTCCACTTT
-	TRBJ1-2	TRBV20-1	-	CSASPGYGYTF	TGCAGTGCTAGCCCCGGGTATGGCTACACCTTC
-	TRBJ1-2	TRBV28	TRBD1	CASSQLQTGDYGYTF	TGTGCCAGCAGTCAACTCCAAACAGGGGACTATGGCTACACCTTC
-	TRBJ2-3	TRBV24-1	TRBD2	CATSSRGLAGGSDTQYF	TGTGCCACCAGTTCAAGGGGACTAGCGGGAGGGTCAGATACGCAGTATTTT
-	TRBJ2-7	TRBV3-1/TRBV3-2	-	CASSSSVWGRGYEQYF	TGTGCCAGCAGTTCCTCAGTCTGGGGCCGCGGCTACGAGCAGTACTTC
-	TRBJ2-1	TRBV15	TRBD2	CATSRSRLAVTHYNEQFF	TGTGCCACCAGCAGAAGCAGACTAGCAGTTACTCACTACAATGAGCAGTTCTTC
-	TRBJ2-5	TRBV18	TRBD2	CASSPTSASETQYF	TGTGCCAGCTCACCGACTAGCGCGTCAGAGACCCAGTACTTC
-	TRBJ2-6	TRBV23-1	-	CASSHLSGANVLTF	TGCGCCAGCAGTCATCTATCTGGGGCCAACGTCCTGACTTTC
-	TRBJ1-4	TRBV11-3	TRBD1	CASSYTPGQPGVETNEKLFF	TGTGCCAGCAGCTATACCCCGGGACAGCCGGGGGTGGAGACTAATGAAAAACTGTTTTTT
-	TRBJ1-6	TRBV6-5	TRBD1	CASSYETGYNSPLHF	TGTGCCAGCAGTTACGAGACAGGGTATAATTCACCCCTCCACTTT
-	TRBJ1-1	TRBV6-2/TRBV6-3	-	CASSYSTGPTLTEAFF	TGTGCCAGCAGTTACAGTACAGGGCCAACGCTCACTGAAGCTTTCTTT
-	TRBJ1-6	TRBV2	-	CASSTDTRFNSPLHF	TGTGCCAGCAGTACCGACACTAGGTTTAATTCACCCCTCCACTTT
-	TRBJ1-6	TRBV14	-	CASSQTGNSPLHF	TGTGCCAGCAGCCAAACAGGGAATTCACCCCTCCACTTT
-	TRBJ1-3	TRBV6-6	-	CASMETDSGNTIYF	TGTGCCAGCATGGAGACCGACTCTGGAAACACCATATATTTT
few	TRBJ2-1	TRBV27	-	CASSLGLNYNEQFF	TGTGCCAGCAGTTTGGGGCTAAACTACAATGAGCAGTTCTTC
once	TRBJ1-4	TRBV18	TRBD1	CASSPPGQADPEKLFF	TGTGCCAGCTCACCCCCGGGACAGGCTGACCCTGAAAAACTGTTTTTT